The T cell receptor beta chain described here comes from a study of control samples from healthy donors and cancer patients. The CDR3 length is 14 residues. Trimming shortened V by 1 base and J by 8 bases, and 14 bases separated the two germline ends. Germline V gives CDR1 SGHVS, CDR2 FQNEAQ. Clones were read by immunoSEQ multiplex PCR, and TCRdb kept only the in-frame ones, dropping some. Here the sample spans some 90,000 clones, 70% to 90% being singletons. The receptor's source is an older woman in good health. The specimen sequenced was blood. The rearrangement uses TRBV7-8 and TRBJ1-2; D is possibly TRBD1 (6 bases). This chain's CDR3 is CASSLVRGAKGYTF. CDR3 DNA: TGTGCCAGCAGCTTAGTCCGGGGGGCAAAAGGCTACACCTTC.